The 10 T cell receptor beta chains below come from one sample, sequenced in a study of shared clonotypes between healthy human individuals. Here immunoSEQ multiplex PCR was the method, and the copy in TCRdb shows in-frame clones only, minus some. The sample has about 2.3 million clones, 85% to 95% seen once. The sample taken for sequencing was naive CD4+ T cells from PBMCs. Sample subset: CD45RA+ positively selected. These receptors were collected from a man aged 18 to 30 in good health. Some clones in this sample may be carry-over from other donors' samples.

J is TRBJ2-2 and V is TRBV11-3; unclear D gene. CDR1 and CDR2 from the germline V gene are SGHNT and YENEEA. V shed 3 bases and J shed 7 bases, with 3 bases lying between them. The CDR3 contains 11 residues. The CDR3: CASSLDGELFF. In nucleotides, the CDR3 is TGTGCCAGCAGCTTGGACGGGGAGCTGTTTTTT.

This clone appeared a single time. The gene calls are TRBV10-3 and TRBJ2-5; possibly TRBD2 for D (6 bases). This CDR3 spans 13 amino acids. V dropped 6 bases and J dropped 5 bases, with 13 bases sitting between them. CDR1 is ENHRY and CDR2 is SYGVKD in the germline V gene. In DNA form, the CDR3 reads TGTGCCATCAGGGCGGGGCTAGGGGAGACCCAGTACTTC. It is translated as CAIRAGLGETQYF.

This chain uses TRBV4-1 with TRBJ2-5, with 7 bases lining up with TRBD2. This CDR3 is 15 amino acids long. CDR1 and CDR2 (germline): MGHRA, YSYEKL. V trimming: 4 bases; J trimming: 8 bases; junction bases outside the gene matches: 13. The CDR3 nucleotides read TGCGCCAGCAGCCGCCTTGGGGGGGGGACTCCAACCCAGTACTTC. It specifies CASSRLGGGTPTQYF.

This clone was picked up a small number of times. Other nucleotide sequences in the sample specify the same CDR3. The chain couples TRBV30 to TRBJ1-5, with D possibly matching TRBD1 (6 bases). The CDR3 length is 13 residues. Germline V gives CDR1 GTSNPN, CDR2 SVGIG (reference sequence). The V end was cut by 2 bases, the J end by 4 bases, with 9 bases between. CDR3 sequence reads: CAWSPQGNQPQHF. The CDR3 DNA reads TGTGCCTGGAGTCCCCAGGGGAATCAGCCCCAGCATTTT.

The chain employs TRBV5-3 and TRBJ1-1; D is unclear. TRBV5-3 is flagged as an ORF with uncertain function. The CDR3 has 18 residues. The germline V and J ends were trimmed by 4 bases and 0 bases, with 22 bases remaining between them. The CDR3 DNA sequence: TGTGCCAGAAGCATGAGTAGACGAATAGACCCGGTGAACACTGAAGCTTTCTTT. It codes for CARSMSRRIDPVNTEAFF.

The count of this clone is one. The V call is TRBV4-1, the J call TRBJ2-7, with D perhaps matching TRBD1 (6 bases). The length of the CDR3 is 15 residues. V was cut by 4 bases and J by 1 base, with 14 bases left in between. Germline lookup yields CDR1 MGHRA and CDR2 YSYEKL. The CDR3 DNA follows: TGCGCCAGCAGCCGACGGACAGATTTTTCCTACGAGCAGTACTTC. This codes for CASSRRTDFSYEQYF.

The rearrangement links TRBV11-3 to TRBJ2-2, with D perhaps matching TRBD2 (7 bases). Germline CDR1 reads SGHNT; CDR2 reads YENEEA. The CDR3 extends over 15 amino acids. V lost 4 bases and J 6 bases, leaving 15 bases between the germline ends. The CDR3 region is CASSSVGGRAGELFF. In DNA, the CDR3 is TGTGCCAGCAGCTCGGTCGGGGGGCGGGCCGGGGAGCTGTTTTTT.

The rearrangement links TRBV28 to TRBJ1-4, with 7 bases that match TRBD1. From germline, CDR1 is MDHEN and CDR2 SYDVKM. Trimming cost V 6 bases and J 5 bases; bases outside gene matches: 6. CDR3 size: 14 residues. CDR3 sequence (DNA): TGTGCCAGCAGCTCGTTGGGACAGAATGAAAAACTGTTTTTT. Translation: CASSSLGQNEKLFF.

The chain links TRBV28 to TRBJ2-7; tentatively, D is TRBD1 (5 bases). The V and J ends lost 10 bases and 2 bases respectively, with 18 bases between them. CDR3 length: 14 amino acids. CDR1 MDHEN and CDR2 SYDVKM come from the germline V gene. This CDR3 reads CATFRREGAYEQYF. The CDR3 DNA reads TGTGCCACCTTTCGGCGCGAAGGGGCCTACGAGCAGTACTTC.

V and J are TRBV11-2 and TRBJ1-1; D gene unclear. Germline V gives CDR1 SGHAT, CDR2 FQNNGV. V was pared by 1 base and J by 7 bases, with 7 bases between. CDR3 length: 12 amino acids. CDR3 residues: CASSLGRLEAFF. CDR3 coding DNA: TGTGCCAGCAGCTTAGGGCGGCTTGAAGCTTTCTTT.